This record covers a single T cell receptor (beta chain). The antigen it recognizes is unknown. Per-nucleotide qualities are absent, and no much larger clonotype sits a single base away. The data were taken from a study of shared clonotypes between healthy human individuals (dated by TCRdb to the early 2020s). Some background on the complete study: Two women and three men aged 18 to 49 years were included in the cohort. Leukapheresis yielded between about 0.85 and 9 billion PBMCs per donor. To estimate repertoire size and how much clonotypes are shared between individuals, the study performed deep sequencing of blood TCR repertoires from a handful of healthy adults. For each donor, CD4 naive and CD4 memory were each run on three plates, CD8 naive on two plates, and CD8 memory on one plate. Libraries were prepared and TCR repertoires were sequenced by different laboratories using diverse techniques, in order to increase sequencing depth and limit assay-specific biases.

The donors were healthy, HIV-negative adults who had no recently reported acute infections or vaccinations. Only Caucasian adults living in Nashville, Tennessee, USA were represented among the donors. CD4+ T cells were enriched through magnetic negative selection, after which naive cells were positively selected on CD45RA and the remaining negative fraction served as the memory subset. After blood collection by leukapheresis, PBMCs were isolated using Ficoll-Histopaque density gradient centrifugation and then cryopreserved in the vapor phase of liquid nitrogen. Analytical flow cytometry was used to check the purity and quantity of every magnetically sorted T cell population. Genomic DNA was isolated from each sorted fraction and quantified by UV absorbance on a Nanodrop 2000c. Using the deep immunoSEQ assay, multiplex PCR amplified TCR CDR3 regions from genomic DNA. For each cell subset, the extracted genomic DNA was distributed evenly across all wells of several immunoSEQ 96-well plates, and each plate served as one replicate. For sorted subsets, around 200 ng genomic DNA, equal to 25,000 to 35,000 T cell genomes, was loaded into each replicate PCR. Purified libraries were measured with a Qubit 3.0 fluorometer, size-checked on a Bioanalyzer 2100, and measured again with the KAPA Library Quantification kit. Every immunoSEQ 96-well plate was sequenced on a separate single-read 150-cycle Illumina NextSeq 550 flow cell. In the paper's pipeline: The immunoSEQ output contained only junctional sequences without quality scores, so filtering could not match that applied to full-length reads. To assign V/J genes and CDR3, sequences were annotated using PyIR, a Python wrapper for IgBLAST v1.9, with IMGT germline references. Reads were filtered out if the reads had weak V/J assignments (E-value above 1e-6), no CDR3, stop codons, out-of-frame junctions, or ambiguous translated residues. V3J clonotypes were defined as sequences sharing an identical inferred V gene, J gene, and CDR3 amino acid sequence. Percentage overlap between repertoires was calculated by dividing the number of shared unique clonotypes by the size of the smaller repertoire. Repertoire richness was assessed with RTK rarefaction, the Chao1 estimator, and Recon v2.1 estimates of unobserved clonotypes. For all TCRbeta clonotypes obtained by the gDNA method from four donors, generation probabilities were computed with OLGA. This is the immuneACCESS table as TCRdb keeps it, with only in-frame sequences that have V and J called. A part of the clones is gone; compared with another copy, unresolved V genes explain less than half, and the rest is unexplained. The D gene and trimming were derived from the DNA, and the V and J assignments and clone size from that table. The table for this sample lists some 2,100,000 clones; nearly 97% of them were counted only once. Roughly 0.13% of the sample is held by the ten biggest clonotypes.

The paper as a whole reports these results and caveats: Even with the large sequencing depth, rarefaction of the sorted-subset datasets indicated that sequencing was incomplete. Clonotypes shared by all four sorted-subset donors showed higher generation probabilities than non-shared clonotypes. Naive subsets generally had larger estimated clonotype richness than memory subsets. Based on pairwise subsampling, the degree of clonotype sharing among donors was expected to be affected by sequencing depth. Approximately 4.8% of naive CD4, 3% to 3.5% of naive CD8, around 2.3% of memory CD4, and 0.35% to 0.5% of memory CD8 clonotypes were shared across several donors. The genetic and exposure-history diversity represented was limited by the small number of donors. Only blood was sampled, and tissue TCR repertoires likely differ from those in blood.

For this chain, trimming is 5 bases at the V end and 9 bases at the J end, and the number of junction bases without a gene match is 9. In the germline V gene, CDR1 corresponds to SGHDN and CDR2 to FVKESK. Measured from the cysteine to the phenylalanine, the CDR3 is 15 residues long. Here the CDR3 DNA is all that survives: 45 bases in frame from base 1. The sequenced material came from naive CD4+ T cells sorted from blood. The sample's cell subset or site, from its label and the paper: CD45RA+ positively selected. This TCR was recovered from a man younger than 30 in good health. Here the chain combines TRBV14 and TRBJ2-1; TRBD2 fits 11 bases in the junction. This receptor carries the CDR3 CASSFVSGRAGEQFF. The DNA sequence is as follows: TGTGCCAGCAGCTTCGTTAGCGGGAGGGCCGGTGAGCAGTTCTTC.